The next 20 T cell receptor beta chains were all read from a single sample in a study of blood T cell repertoires in COVID-19. Generated by immunoSEQ multiplex PCR, the TCRdb table keeps only in-frame clones and is missing some. The table shows some 300,000 clones, with 85% to 90% occurring only once. Input material: peripheral blood. Receptor source: a woman between 45 and 60 years old with COVID-19, enrolled during active disease.

The CDR3 bases are TGTGCCAGCAGTTACCATATAGAGGGGGCAATCTATGGCTACACCTTC. This gives the protein CASSYHIEGAIYGYTF. This chain connects TRBV6-5 to TRBJ1-2, with 7 bases identical to TRBD1. The CDR3 is 16 residues long. Germline V CDR1 and CDR2: MNHEY, SVGAGI. The ends lost 2 bases at V and 4 bases at J; junction bases unmatched: 10.

The chain recombines TRBV6-2 or TRBV6-3 with TRBJ1-5; TRBD1 agrees at 11 bases. The germline V gene encodes CDR1 MNHEY and CDR2 SVGEGT. This CDR3 is built from 17 residues. V lost 5 bases, J lost 3 bases, and 9 bases stayed unmatched. DNA of the CDR3: TGTGCCAGCAGTCTTACCGGGACAGGGGGATTCAATCAGCCCCAGCATTTT. Protein product: CASSLTGTGGFNQPQHF.

The chain employs TRBV18 and TRBJ1-4; D may be TRBD1 (5 bases). In germline, CDR1 is KGHSH, CDR2 LQKENI. The CDR3 covers 14 residues. V shed 4 bases and J shed 8 bases, with 14 bases lying between them. The CDR3 is CASSLIGQGEKLFF. CDR3 nucleotides: TGTGCCAGCTCACTTATAGGACAAGGGGAAAAACTGTTTTTT.

The chain uses TRBV29-1 and TRBJ2-1; the match to TRBD2 covers 7 bases. Trimming removed 8 bases from V and 3 bases from J; junction bases left unmatched: 10. The length of the CDR3 is 14 residues. CDR1 is SQVTM and CDR2 is ANQGSEA in the germline V gene. CDR3 nucleotide sequence: TGCAGCTTTTTTTTTGGCGGGAGCTACAATGAGCAGTTCTTC. Translation: CSFFFGGSYNEQFF.

In this sample, this clone turned up once. V gene TRBV5-5 combines with J gene TRBJ2-1, with 12 nucleotides matching TRBD1. The CDR3 is 15 residues long. Germline CDR1 SGHKS, CDR2 YYEKEE (reference sequence). J lost 6 bases, V lost 0 bases, and 1 base had no gene match. CDR3 nucleotides: TGTGCCAGCAGCTTGGGGGACAGGGGGCTCAATGAGCAGTTCTTC. This codes for CASSLGDRGLNEQFF.

The J gene is TRBJ2-5, the V gene TRBV7-6; 12 bases line up with TRBD2. This CDR3 spans 17 amino acids. Trimming at V came to 5 bases and at J to 2 bases, leaving 9 bases not matched to a gene. CDR1 is SGHVS, CDR2 FNYEAQ, per germline. The CDR3 is CASSPRLLAGGQETQYF. The CDR3 DNA reads TGTGCCAGCAGCCCGCGGCTGCTAGCGGGAGGGCAAGAGACCCAGTACTTC.

V and J are TRBV7-9 and TRBJ2-7; perhaps TRBD2 as D (6 bases). This CDR3 has 16 amino acids. V lost 1 base to trimming and J lost 2 bases, with 15 bases between them. Germline CDR1 and CDR2: SEHNR and FQNEAQ (reference sequence). CDR3 in DNA: TGTGCCAGCAGCTTAGTGTTTGGCGGGGATACCTACGAGCAGTACTTC. This codes for CASSLVFGGDTYEQYF.

This chain connects TRBV10-1 to TRBJ1-2; TRBD1 aligns across 7 bases. The ends lost 2 bases at V and 6 bases at J; junction bases unmatched: 3. The CDR3 length is 13 residues. Looked up from germline, CDR1 is WNHNN and CDR2 is SYGVQD (reference sequence). The CDR3 DNA is TGCGCCAGCAGTGAGGGAGGGGGCGATGGCTACACCTTC. Translated, it gives CASSEGGGDGYTF.

A note on this clone: One end of the junction varies from germline; a read error may be responsible. This sequence joins TRBV3-1 (or the pseudogene TRBV3-2) and TRBJ1-2; D remains ambiguous. The CDR3 has 13 amino acids. Germline V gene sequence: CDR1 LGHDT, CDR2 YNNKEL (reference sequence). The DNA of the CDR3 is TGTGCCAGCAGACTCGGAGACCCCCTAAACACCGTCTTC. Its protein product is CASRLGDPLNTVF.

The rearrangement joins TRBV11-2 to TRBJ2-7, with 7 bases lining up with TRBD2. The CDR3 covers 16 residues. Per the germline V gene, CDR1 is SGHAT and CDR2 is FQNNGV. With 7 bases clipped from V and 0 bases from J, the junction kept 12 bases outside the gene matches. CDR3 bases: TGTGCCAGCACCCTAGCGGTGGGAGGTGGCTCCTACGAGCAGTACTTC. Translation: CASTLAVGGGSYEQYF.

The chain is built from TRBV4-2 and TRBJ2-7; 8 nucleotides agree with TRBD2. The J segment lost 6 bases and the V segment lost 8 bases, leaving 12 bases of the junction unmatched. CDR3 length: 14 residues. Germline V gives CDR1 LGHNA, CDR2 YNFKEQ. The DNA of the CDR3 is TGTGCCAGCGAGGCGGGGGGCCTAAACTCCGAGCAGTACTTC. Protein product: CASEAGGLNSEQYF.

The chain joins TRBV27 to TRBJ1-2; D possibly corresponds to TRBD1 (5 bases). V was trimmed by 5 bases and J by 2 bases, leaving 15 bases between them. CDR1 is MNHEY, CDR2 SMNVEV, per germline (reference sequence). The CDR3 totals 15 residues. The CDR3 bases are TGTGCCAGCAGTCCCCCGTGGGGCCGAAACTATGGCTACACCTTC. It codes for CASSPPWGRNYGYTF.

V and J are TRBV11-3 and TRBJ1-1; D might be TRBD1 (6 bases). Germline V lookup: CDR1 SGHNT, CDR2 YENEEA. Trimming cost V 1 base and J 2 bases, with 14 bases left between them. This CDR3 comprises 16 residues. DNA for the CDR3: TGTGCCAGCAGCTTAGGACAGGAACCCTTAAACACTGAAGCTTTCTTT. Its protein product is CASSLGQEPLNTEAFF.

The chain is built from TRBV2 and TRBJ1-1, with TRBD1 identical over 7 bases. The CDR3 contains 14 residues. Germline V lookup: CDR1 SNHLY, CDR2 FYNNEI. Trimming cost V 6 bases and J 4 bases; bases outside gene matches: 8. CDR3 loop: CASSGTVSVTEAFF. CDR3 in DNA: TGTGCCAGCAGCGGGACAGTCAGTGTCACTGAAGCTTTCTTT. The variable domain in full, with the rest retrieved from reference TRBV2 and TRBJ1-1, is EPEVTQTPSHQVTQMGQEVILRCVPISNHLYFYWYRQILGQKVEFLVSFYNNEISEKSEIFDDQFSVERPDGSNFTLKIRSTKLEDSAMYFCASSGTVSVTEAFFGQGTRLTVV.

The chain is built from TRBV18 and TRBJ2-3; D unresolved. This CDR3 is built from 12 residues. V lost 5 bases, J lost 4 bases, and 7 bases lay in between. CDR1 is KGHSH and CDR2 is LQKENI in the germline V gene. The CDR3 sequence: CASSDSADTQYF. The CDR3 nucleotides read TGTGCCAGCTCAGACTCGGCAGATACGCAGTATTTT.

The J gene is TRBJ2-1, the V gene TRBV30, with D possibly being TRBD2 (5 bases). Germline CDR1 is GTSNPN and CDR2 is SVGIG (reference sequence). The CDR3 runs 14 residues. Trimming took off 3 bases at V and 6 bases at J, with 15 bases between the two ends. Here the CDR3 DNA reads TGTGCCTGGAGAAATGCGGGCGCATCCAATGAGCAGTTCTTC. It encodes CAWRNAGASNEQFF.

This clone was counted once. Other nucleotide sequences in the sample specify the same CDR3. The chain uses TRBV18 and TRBJ1-3, with TRBD1 matching 7 bases. V lost 3 bases, J lost 0 bases, and 2 bases stayed unmatched. From germline, CDR1 is KGHSH and CDR2 LQKENI. This CDR3 has 15 amino acids. The CDR3 sequence: CASSPTGSSGNTIYF. CDR3 DNA: TGTGCCAGCTCACCGACAGGGTCCTCTGGAAACACCATATATTTT. The whole variable domain, remainder taken from reference TRBV18 and TRBJ1-3, is NAGVMQNPRHLVRRRGQEARLRCSPMKGHSHVYWYRQLPEEGLKFMVYLQKENIIDESGMPKERFSAEFPKEGPSILRIQQVVRGDSAAYFCASSPTGSSGNTIYFGEGSWLTVV.

This chain joins TRBV5-1 and TRBJ2-1, with 14 bases matching TRBD2. CDR3 size: 17 residues. V gave up 3 bases and J gave up 4 bases; unmatched junction bases: 6. The germline CDR1 and CDR2 sequences are SGHRS and YFSETQ. The CDR3 loop is CASSWGLAGVQYNEQFF. In nucleotides, the CDR3 is TGCGCCAGCAGCTGGGGACTAGCGGGAGTGCAGTACAATGAGCAGTTCTTC.

The V call is TRBV11-2, the J call TRBJ2-5; D gene ambiguous. CDR1 and CDR2 from the germline V gene are SGHAT and FQNNGV. There are 15 residues in the CDR3. With 1 base removed from V and 0 bases from J, the gap between germline ends came to 9 bases. CDR3: CASSLGGGYQETQYF. The CDR3 DNA is TGTGCCAGCAGCTTAGGCGGTGGGTACCAAGAGACCCAGTACTTC.

The chain joins TRBV18 to TRBJ1-2; no clear D. CDR1 and CDR2 from the germline V gene are KGHSH and LQKENI. The CDR3 runs to 14 residues. Trimming cost V 6 bases and J 6 bases, with 17 bases left between them. The CDR3 sequence is CASSSEVGSHGYTF. DNA for the CDR3: TGTGCCAGCTCTTCCGAGGTCGGGTCGCATGGCTACACCTTC.